This entry lists 5 T cell receptor beta chains sequenced from one sample in a study of T cell changes during pregnancy in multiple sclerosis. Profiling relied on immunoSEQ multiplex PCR, and the TCRdb table lists in-frame clones only, not all of them. The table lists some 70,000 clones, roughly 92% of them singletons. Source: peripheral blood, taken after pregnancy. Receptor source: a female donor in good health, enrolled as a control in a pregnancy study.

This chain uses TRBV15 with TRBJ2-1, with a tentative D call TRBD2 (7 bases). This CDR3 comprises 14 residues. V was cut by 0 bases and J by 10 bases, with 13 bases left in between. Looked up from germline, CDR1 is LNHNV and CDR2 is YYDKDF (reference sequence). The CDR3 protein is CATSRDRGAGEQFF. DNA of the CDR3: TGTGCCACCAGCAGAGATCGGGGGGCGGGGGAGCAGTTCTTC. Complete variable domain (other parts from reference TRBV15 and TRBJ2-1): DAMVIQNPRYQVTQFGKPVTLSCSQTLNHNVMYWYQQKSSQAPKLLFHYYDKDFNNEADTPDNFQSRRPNTSFCFLDIRSPGLGDTAMYLCATSRDRGAGEQFFGPGTRLTVL.

The genes are TRBV4-1 and TRBJ1-1, with D maybe TRBD1 (6 bases). V dropped 4 bases and J dropped 1 base, with 19 bases sitting between them. In germline, CDR1 is MGHRA, CDR2 YSYEKL. The CDR3 covers 17 residues. The DNA for the CDR3 is TGCGCCAGCAGCCGAGGGGACGGTCGCAGGGGGAACACTGAAGCTTTCTTT. Protein sequence: CASSRGDGRRGNTEAFF.

This chain connects TRBV11-2 to TRBJ1-4; D gene ambiguous. This CDR3 has 13 amino acids. Deletions cut 5 bases from V and 8 bases from J, with 12 bases between. The germline V gene has CDR1 SGHAT and CDR2 FQNNGV. The chain's CDR3 is CASSDESREKLFF. The CDR3 nucleotides read TGTGCCAGCAGCGATGAGTCGCGGGAAAAACTGTTTTTT.

The chain is built from TRBV4-2 and TRBJ2-1; 8 bases map to TRBD1. The trim removed 2 bases at V and 5 bases at J, leaving 2 bases unmatched. Germline CDR1 LGHNA, CDR2 YNFKEQ. This CDR3 comprises 14 residues. The CDR3 coding sequence is TGTGCCAGCAGCCAACGGACAGGGAACAATGAGCAGTTCTTC. Translation gives CASSQRTGNNEQFF.

The chain uses TRBV7-8 and TRBJ2-3; 7 positions match TRBD1. Germline values: CDR1 SGHVS, CDR2 FQNEAQ. The CDR3 loop spans 17 amino acids. V gave up 5 bases and J gave up 2 bases; unmatched junction bases: 13. The CDR3 coding sequence is TGTGCCAGCAGCCTTGGCGCCCGACAGGGTTTCACAGATACGCAGTATTTT. It is translated as CASSLGARQGFTDTQYF.